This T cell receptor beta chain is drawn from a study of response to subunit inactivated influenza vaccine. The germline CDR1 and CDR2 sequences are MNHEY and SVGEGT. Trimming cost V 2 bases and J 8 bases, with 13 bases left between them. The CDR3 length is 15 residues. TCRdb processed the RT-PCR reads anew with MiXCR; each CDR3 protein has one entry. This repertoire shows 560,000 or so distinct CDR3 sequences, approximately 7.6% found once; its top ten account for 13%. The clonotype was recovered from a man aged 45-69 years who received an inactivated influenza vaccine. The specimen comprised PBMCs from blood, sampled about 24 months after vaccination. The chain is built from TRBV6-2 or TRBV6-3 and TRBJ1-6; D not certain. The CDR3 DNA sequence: TGTGCCAGCAGTTACCCGTCCGTTACCGATTCACCCCTCCACTTT. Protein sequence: CASSYPSVTDSPLHF.